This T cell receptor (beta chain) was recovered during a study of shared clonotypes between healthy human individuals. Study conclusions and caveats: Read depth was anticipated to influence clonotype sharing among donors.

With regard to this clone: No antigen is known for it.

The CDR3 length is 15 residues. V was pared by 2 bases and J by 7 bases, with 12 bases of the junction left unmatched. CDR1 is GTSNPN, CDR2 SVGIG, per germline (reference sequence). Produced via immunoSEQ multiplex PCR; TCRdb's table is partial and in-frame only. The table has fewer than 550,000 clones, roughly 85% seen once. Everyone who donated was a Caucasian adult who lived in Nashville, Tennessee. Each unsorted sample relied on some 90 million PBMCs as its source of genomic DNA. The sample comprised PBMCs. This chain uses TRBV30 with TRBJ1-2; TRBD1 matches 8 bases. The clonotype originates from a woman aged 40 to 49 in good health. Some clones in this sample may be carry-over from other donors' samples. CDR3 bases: TGTGCCTGGAGTCATTCCACCAGGGGGCTGGGTGGCTACACCTTC. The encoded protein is CAWSHSTRGLGGYTF.